This paragraph reports one T cell receptor beta chain. Sequencing templates came from extracted RNA that was reverse transcribed into cDNA. Sequenced by immunoSEQ multiplex PCR; TCRdb stores in-frame clones only, minus some. The table includes 140,000 to 150,000 clones, 54% detected once. V shed 3 bases and J shed 2 bases, with 9 bases lying between them. Looked up from germline, CDR1 is PRHDT and CDR2 is FYEKMQ (reference sequence). The CDR3 loop spans 14 amino acids. This specimen belongs to a study of CD8+ T cells in alopecia areata. This sample's treatment: oral pan-JAK inhibitor, 5-10 mg twice daily.

V is TRBV13 and J is TRBJ2-3; maybe TRBD2 (6 bases). The specimen was CD8+ T cells sorted from blood, collected at week 4, from a patient treated with tofacitinib. The TCR was taken from a human donor with alopecia areata. CDR3 bases: TGTGCCAGCAGCTTCGGGACTTCCACAGATACGCAGTATTTT. Translating it yields CASSFGTSTDTQYF.